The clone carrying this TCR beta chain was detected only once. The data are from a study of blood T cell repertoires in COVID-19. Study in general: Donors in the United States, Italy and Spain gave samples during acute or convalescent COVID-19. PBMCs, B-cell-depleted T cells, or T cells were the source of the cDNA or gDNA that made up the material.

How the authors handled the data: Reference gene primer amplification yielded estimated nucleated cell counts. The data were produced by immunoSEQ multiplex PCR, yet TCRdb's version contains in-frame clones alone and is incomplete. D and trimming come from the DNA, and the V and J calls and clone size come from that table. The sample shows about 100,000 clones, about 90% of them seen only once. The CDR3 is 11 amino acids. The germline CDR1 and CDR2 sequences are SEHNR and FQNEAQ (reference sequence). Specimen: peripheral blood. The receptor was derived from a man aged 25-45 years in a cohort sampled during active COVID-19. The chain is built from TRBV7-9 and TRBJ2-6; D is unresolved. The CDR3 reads CALLGANVLTF. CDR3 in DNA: TGTGCACTTTTAGGGGCCAACGTCCTGACTTTC.